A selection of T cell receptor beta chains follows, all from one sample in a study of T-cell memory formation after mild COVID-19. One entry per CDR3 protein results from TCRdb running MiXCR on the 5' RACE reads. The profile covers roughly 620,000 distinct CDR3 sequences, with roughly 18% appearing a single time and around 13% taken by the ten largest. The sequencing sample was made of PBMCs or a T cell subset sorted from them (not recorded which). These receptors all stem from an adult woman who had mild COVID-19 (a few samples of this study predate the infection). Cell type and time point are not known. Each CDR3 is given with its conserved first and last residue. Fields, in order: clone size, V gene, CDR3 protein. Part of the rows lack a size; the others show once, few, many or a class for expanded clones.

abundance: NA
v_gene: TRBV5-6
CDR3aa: CASTFTSNQPQHF

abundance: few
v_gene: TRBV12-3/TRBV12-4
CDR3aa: CASSSRGRGNEKLFF

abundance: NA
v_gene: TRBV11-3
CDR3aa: CASSLRTSGMYEQYF

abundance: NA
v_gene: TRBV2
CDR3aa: CASSSVLNEQFF

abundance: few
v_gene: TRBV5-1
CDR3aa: CASSFGQIQETQYF

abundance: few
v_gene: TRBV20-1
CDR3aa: CRASRGTSGRVSIYEQYF

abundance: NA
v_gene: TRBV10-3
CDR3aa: CAISSSFAGELFF

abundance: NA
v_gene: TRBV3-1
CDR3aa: CASSQQDLGTEAFF

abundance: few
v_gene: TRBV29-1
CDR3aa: CSVVRLAGTYEQYF

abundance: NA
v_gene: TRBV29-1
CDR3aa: CSVSGQGSNQPQHF

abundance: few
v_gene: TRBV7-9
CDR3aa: CASSPRAQGLFF

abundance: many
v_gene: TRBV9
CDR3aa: CASSAGGDSYEQFF

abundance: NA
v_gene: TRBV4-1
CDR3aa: CASSGRQQETQYF

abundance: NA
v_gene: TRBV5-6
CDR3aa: CASSFEASGTDTQYF

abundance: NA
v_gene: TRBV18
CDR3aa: CASSPSGLQTQYF

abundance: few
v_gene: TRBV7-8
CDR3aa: CASSSYPPGQSEAFF

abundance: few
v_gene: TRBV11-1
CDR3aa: CASSWDYEQYF

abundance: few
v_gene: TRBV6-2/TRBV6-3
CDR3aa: CASSYSRDYRLGEQFF

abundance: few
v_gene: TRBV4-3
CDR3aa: CASSQGPGLASTDTQYF

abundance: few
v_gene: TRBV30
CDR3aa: CACLDKGAATYEQYF

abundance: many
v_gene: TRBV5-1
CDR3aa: CASSPGLVEEQFF

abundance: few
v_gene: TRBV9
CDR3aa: CASSVMRGIGGNTEAFF

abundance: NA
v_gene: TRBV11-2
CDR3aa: CASSYSRGSRGYEQYF

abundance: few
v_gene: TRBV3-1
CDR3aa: CASSKGGITGELFF

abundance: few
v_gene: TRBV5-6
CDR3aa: CASSLTYRGHEQYF

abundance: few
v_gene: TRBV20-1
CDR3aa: CSARAGPSNTEAFF

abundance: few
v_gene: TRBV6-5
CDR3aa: CASSYDPDQPQHF

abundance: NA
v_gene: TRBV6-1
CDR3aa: CASSPGVTMNTEAFF

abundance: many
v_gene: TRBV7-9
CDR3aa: CASLRVGGTDTQYF

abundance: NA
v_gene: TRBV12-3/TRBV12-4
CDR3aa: CASSFTRQDTQYF

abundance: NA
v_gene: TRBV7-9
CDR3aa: CASSLEQAISPLVYF

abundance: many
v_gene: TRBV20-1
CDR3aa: CSANRQDGAIRGTINEQFF

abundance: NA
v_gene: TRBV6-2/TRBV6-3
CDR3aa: CASSYSGGGKYF

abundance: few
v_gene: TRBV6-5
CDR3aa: CASRISGADPSTDTQYF

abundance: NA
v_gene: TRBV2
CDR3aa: CASSDRGRSSYEQYF

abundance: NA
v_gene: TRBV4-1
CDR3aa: CASSQVPDRRGTEAFF

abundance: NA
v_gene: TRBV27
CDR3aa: CASSLRSSNQPQHF